This is a list of T cell receptor delta chains from one sample in a study of gamma-delta T cells after stem cell transplantation. TCRdb redid clone calling on the RT-PCR reads using CATT. The top ten clones hold 9.2% of a sample with approximately 2,800 delta-chain clones, about 10% of them seen once. Source material: gamma-delta T cells. The receptors were sampled from a human donor. It is not recorded whose cells these are; they may come from a transplant donor. The CDR3 runs from the conserved cysteine through the conserved F or W. D genes are given only for firm matches. Only some rows state a clone size, as once, few, many or a class for expanded clones.

large,TRDJ2,-,TRDV1,CALGDFPVFGTAQLFF,TGTGCTCTTGGGGATTTCCCGGTGTTCGGGACAGCACAACTCTTCTTT
few,TRDJ2,TRDD3,TRDV2,CACDFMGDTLTAQLFF,TGTGCCTGTGACTTTATGGGGGATACTTTGACAGCACAACTCTTCTTT
large,TRDJ1,TRDD3,TRDV2,CACDTGYWGSVDKLIF,TGTGCCTGTGACACCGGGTACTGGGGGAGCGTTGATAAACTCATCTTT
-,TRDJ1,-,TRAV29/DV5,CAAREASRGLGALYTDKLIF,TGTGCAGCCCGGGAGGCGTCGCGGGGTCTAGGGGCCCTTTACACCGATAAACTCATCTTT
-,TRDJ1,-,TRDV1,CALGGSPVPSSRRADKLIF,TGTGCTCTTGGGGGTAGTCCGGTTCCTTCTAGTCGTCGGGCCGATAAGCTCATCTTT
-,TRDJ1,-,TRDV1,CALGEPIVNSMLAGVPYTDKLIF,TGTGCTCTTGGGGAGCCGATTGTTAACTCGATGTTGGCGGGGGTCCCGTACACCGATAAACTCATCTTT
medium-sized,TRDJ1,-,TRDV2,CACDALRTPGDPTDKLIF,TGTGCCTGTGACGCCCTACGGACCCCCGGGGACCCCACCGATAAACTCATCTTT
-,TRDJ3,TRDD3,TRDV1,CALGEPPNNVLGDTWDTRQMFF,TGTGCTCTTGGGGAACCCCCTAACAACGTACTGGGGGATACCTGGGACACCCGACAGATGTTTTTC
-,TRDJ1,-,TRDV1,CALGELEDRRDRCTDKLIF,TGTGCTCTTGGGGAACTAGAGGACAGACGGGATAGATGCACCGATAAACTCATCTTT
medium-sized,TRDJ1,TRDD3,TRDV1,CALGESCGGYERSDKLIF,TGTGCTCTTGGGGAAAGTTGTGGGGGATACGAGAGGTCCGATAAACTCATCTTT
-,TRDJ2,TRDD3,TRDV1,CALGELGTGFWGMTAQLFF,TGTGCTCTTGGGGAACTGGGCACTGGCTTCTGGGGGATGACAGCACAACTCTTCTTT
medium-sized,TRDJ1,TRDD3,TRDV1,CALGASPFLWGIRGVGKLIF,TGTGCTCTTGGGGCTTCCCCCTTCCTATGGGGGATACGGGGAGTCGGTAAACTCATCTTT
-,TRDJ2,-,TRAV29/DV5,CSVLLRSKSTGDDLTAQLFF,-
medium-sized,TRDJ1,-,TRDV2,CACDTLYRGPGPYTDKLIF,TGTGCCTGTGACACCCTATACCGCGGGCCCGGTCCGTACACCGATAAACTCATCTTT
medium-sized,TRDJ1,TRDD3,TRDV1,CALGERPLSLSTGGYAQYTDKLIF,TGTGCTCTTGGGGAACGACCACTTTCCCTAAGTACTGGGGGGTATGCCCAGTACACCGATAAACTCATCTTT
-,TRDJ1,-,TRDV1,CALGIYDKLIF,TGTGCTCTTGGGATTTACGATAAACTCATCTTT
medium-sized,TRDJ1,TRDD3,TRDV1,CALEDEEEVQGGSPSYTDKLIF,TGTGCTCTTGAGGACGAGGAGGAGGTTCAAGGGGGATCCCCTTCGTACACCGATAAACTCATCTTT
medium-sized,TRDJ3,TRDD3,TRDV2,CACDTTTGGYRSSWDTRQMFF,TGTGCCTGTGACACTACCACTGGGGGATACCGGAGCTCCTGGGACACCCGACAGATGTTTTTC
medium-sized,TRDJ2,-,TRDV1,CALGAPKPPFLRLLLGDAAQLFF,TGTGCTCTTGGGGCTCCTAAACCTCCCTTCCTACGTCTCCTACTGGGGGACGCAGCACAACTCTTCTTT
-,TRDJ1,-,TRDV1,CALGELMVGVYTDKLIF,TGTGCTCTTGGGGAACTTATGGTGGGGGTCTACACCGATAAACTCATCTTT
few,TRDJ1,TRDD3,TRDV2,CACDTVGYVDTDKLIF,TGCGCCTGTGACACCGTGGGATACGTGGACACCGATAAACTCATCTTT
medium-sized,TRDJ1,-,TRDV2,CACDTGWGPYTDKLIF,TGTGCCTGTGACACCGGCTGGGGCCCTTACACCGATAAACTCATCTTT
-,TRDJ2,TRDD3,TRDV2,CACDTELGDSALTAQLFF,TGTGCTTGTGACACCGAACTGGGGGATTCCGCTTTGACAGCACAACTCTTCTTT
few,TRDJ2,TRDD3,TRDV1,CALGELLGLPKNWGIRGTAQLFF,TGTGCTCTTGGGGAACTACTTGGCCTTCCTAAAAACTGGGGGATACGCGGGACAGCACAACTCTTCTTT
-,TRDJ3,TRDD3,TRAV38-2/DV8,CALMAPSYRRDTSSWDTRQMFF,TGTGCTCTCATGGCGCCCTCATATCGGAGGGATACGAGCTCCTGGGACACCCGACAGATGTTTTTC
-,TRDJ1,TRDD3,TRDV2,CACDPPFTGGPPYTDKLIF,TGTGCCTGTGACCCTCCCTTTACTGGGGGCCCACCATACACCGATAAACTCATCTTT
large,TRDJ2,TRDD3,TRDV2,CACDILGETAQLFF,TGTGCCTGTGACATACTGGGGGAGACAGCACAACTCTTCTTT
-,TRDJ1,TRDD3,TRDV3,CASPVAGDTAYTDKLIF,TGTGCCTCCCCCGTGGCTGGGGATACGGCCTACACCGATAAACTCATCTTT
medium-sized,TRDJ1,TRDD3,TRDV1,CALGEMPSYGLRLGDTFVSDKLIF,TGTGCTCTTGGGGAAATGCCTTCCTACGGACTACGACTGGGGGATACTTTCGTGTCCGATAAACTCATCTTT
medium-sized,TRDJ1,-,TRDV1,CALGDGLHGLSGVLGGKNKLIF,TGTGCTCTTGGGGATGGATTACATGGACTTTCTGGGGTGCTCGGAGGCAAGAATAAACTCATCTTT
-,TRDJ2,TRDD3,TRDV2,CACDLLGDQTAQLFF,TGTGCCTGTGATTTACTGGGGGATCAGACAGCACAACTCTTCTTT
medium-sized,TRDJ1,TRDD3,TRDV1,CALGETFGGYATDKLIF,TGTGCTCTTGGGGAGACCTTTGGGGGATACGCGACCGATAAACTCATCTTT
-,TRDJ1,-,TRDV3,CAFRTFLRGILSVGPGGKLIF,TGTGCCTTTAGGACCTTCCTACGGGGGATACTGTCTGTGGGTCCCGGCGGTAAACTCATCTTT
-,TRDJ1,TRDD3,TRDV1,CALGELNLSGGYGYTDKLIF,TGTGCTCTTGGGGAACTTAATCTGTCTGGGGGATACGGTTACACCGATAAACTCATCTTT
-,TRDJ3,TRDD3,TRDV2,CACDSVLGESSWDTRQMFF,TGTGCCTGTGACTCCGTACTGGGGGAGAGCTCCTGGGACACCCGACAGATGTTTTTC
-,TRDJ3,TRDD3,TRDV2,CACDTVPLTGGSSSWDTRQMFF,TGTGCCTGTGACACCGTCCCTCTTACTGGGGGGTCCTCCTCCTGGGACACCCGACAGATGTTTTTC
-,TRDJ1,-,TRDV1,CALGPPAITDKLIF,TGTGCTCTTGGACCTCCTGCGATCACCGATAAACTCATCTTT
large,TRDJ2,TRDD3,TRDV2,CACDVLGDLTAQLFF,TGTGCCTGTGACGTACTGGGGGATTTGACAGCACAACTCTTCTTT
-,TRDJ1,TRDD3,TRDV2,CACDARLEWGYFNKLIF,TGTGCCTGTGACGCGAGACTTGAATGGGGATACTTCAATAAACTCATCTTC
few,TRDJ1,TRDD3,TRDV2,CACDTVLGDTDKLIF,TGTGCCTGTGACACCGTACTGGGGGATACCGATAAACTCATCTTT
medium-sized,TRDJ2,-,TRDV3,CAFKLRFLHLTAQLFF,TGTGCCTTTAAGTTGCGCTTTCTCCATTTGACAGCACAACTCTTCTTT
few,TRDJ1,TRDD3,TRDV1,CALGESHLLYWGVKYTDKLIF,TGTGCTCTTGGGGAATCACACCTACTATACTGGGGGGTAAAGTACACCGATAAACTCATCTTT
medium-sized,TRDJ2,TRDD3,TRDV1,CALGELLGGYWGDRTAQLFF,TGTGCTCTTGGGGAACTCTTGGGGGGATACTGGGGTGATCGGACAGCACAACTCTTCTTT